A selection of T cell receptor beta chains follows, all from one sample in a study of blood T cell repertoires in COVID-19. Repertoires were generated with immunoSEQ multiplex PCR, while TCRdb's copy carries only in-frame clones and drops some. The sample carries 300,000 or so clones, roughly 86% recorded once. Sequences were obtained from peripheral blood. Receptors originate from a woman aged 50 to 60 who had recovered from COVID-19. The CDR3 runs from the conserved cysteine through the conserved F or W. Fields, in order: D gene, J gene, V gene, clone size, CDR3 protein, CDR3 DNA. D genes are given only for firm matches. Not all rows give a size; the values are once, few, many and, for expanded clones, a class.

d_call: TRBD1; j_call: TRBJ2-7; v_call: TRBV6-5; clone_size: -; cdr3_aa: CASSSERSGGGEQYF; cdr3_nt: TGTGCCAGCAGTTCCGAACGATCAGGGGGCGGCGAGCAGTACTTC
d_call: -; j_call: TRBJ1-5; v_call: TRBV18; clone_size: once; cdr3_aa: CASSPVQQNQPQHF; cdr3_nt: TGTGCCAGCTCACCGGTACAGCAAAATCAGCCCCAGCATTTT
d_call: TRBD1; j_call: TRBJ1-4; v_call: TRBV7-8; clone_size: -; cdr3_aa: CASSLYRGYDEKLFF; cdr3_nt: TGTGCCAGCAGCTTGTACAGGGGGTATGATGAAAAACTGTTTTTT
d_call: TRBD2; j_call: TRBJ2-1; v_call: TRBV4-2; clone_size: few; cdr3_aa: CASSQGLAGSGDEQFF; cdr3_nt: TGTGCCAGCAGCCAGGGGCTAGCGGGCTCCGGGGATGAGCAGTTCTTC
d_call: TRBD2; j_call: TRBJ2-2; v_call: TRBV7-2; clone_size: -; cdr3_aa: CASSSSSGRSTGELFF; cdr3_nt: TGTGCCAGCAGCTCTTCTAGCGGGAGAAGCACCGGGGAGCTGTTTTTT
d_call: TRBD2; j_call: TRBJ2-7; v_call: TRBV28; clone_size: once; cdr3_aa: CASTGLAGLYEQYF; cdr3_nt: TGTGCCAGCACCGGACTAGCGGGGCTCTACGAGCAGTACTTC
d_call: TRBD1; j_call: TRBJ1-3; v_call: TRBV4-3; clone_size: -; cdr3_aa: CASSQEQGAVTIYF; cdr3_nt: TGCGCCAGCAGCCAAGAACAGGGGGCGGTCACCATATATTTT
d_call: TRBD1; j_call: TRBJ2-7; v_call: TRBV5-1; clone_size: -; cdr3_aa: CASSLGGQGLEQYF; cdr3_nt: TGCGCCAGCAGCTTGGGAGGACAGGGGCTCGAGCAGTACTTC
d_call: -; j_call: TRBJ2-2; v_call: TRBV9; clone_size: -; cdr3_aa: CASSGLSAGELFF; cdr3_nt: TGTGCCAGCAGCGGCCTGAGCGCCGGGGAGCTGTTTTTT
d_call: -; j_call: TRBJ1-2; v_call: TRBV6-2/TRBV6-3; clone_size: -; cdr3_aa: CASSSGEYFYGYTF; cdr3_nt: TGTGCCAGCAGCTCAGGGGAATATTTCTATGGCTACACCTTC
d_call: -; j_call: TRBJ2-5; v_call: TRBV6-5; clone_size: -; cdr3_aa: CASRGEETQYF; cdr3_nt: TGTGCCAGCAGGGGAGAAGAGACCCAGTACTTC
d_call: TRBD2; j_call: TRBJ2-7; v_call: TRBV5-1; clone_size: -; cdr3_aa: CASSPKTSGESYEQYF; cdr3_nt: TGCGCCAGCAGCCCAAAGACTAGCGGGGAATCCTACGAGCAGTACTTC
d_call: TRBD2; j_call: TRBJ2-7; v_call: TRBV5-6; clone_size: -; cdr3_aa: CASTEVRASGRYEQYF; cdr3_nt: TGTGCCAGCACCGAGGTGAGGGCTAGCGGCCGCTACGAGCAGTACTTC
d_call: TRBD1; j_call: TRBJ1-4; v_call: TRBV3-1/TRBV3-2; clone_size: -; cdr3_aa: CASSFGTGTGDEKLFF; cdr3_nt: TGTGCCAGCAGCTTTGGTACCGGGACAGGGGATGAAAAACTGTTTTTT
d_call: TRBD1; j_call: TRBJ1-5; v_call: TRBV6-2/TRBV6-3; clone_size: -; cdr3_aa: CASSSQGTDNQPQHF; cdr3_nt: TGTGCCAGCAGTTCACAGGGGACTGACAATCAGCCCCAGCATTTT
d_call: -; j_call: TRBJ2-3; v_call: TRBV28; clone_size: -; cdr3_aa: CASSLATAISTF; cdr3_nt: TGTGCCAGCAGTTTAGCTACCGCTATAAGTACCTTT
d_call: TRBD2; j_call: TRBJ2-7; v_call: TRBV7-2; clone_size: -; cdr3_aa: CASSLVTSGGEQYF; cdr3_nt: TGTGCCAGCAGCTTGGTAACTAGCGGGGGAGAGCAGTACTTC
d_call: -; j_call: TRBJ2-2; v_call: TRBV15; clone_size: -; cdr3_aa: CATSRAKQGPGELFF; cdr3_nt: TGTGCCACCAGCAGAGCGAAACAGGGACCCGGGGAGCTGTTTTTT
d_call: TRBD1; j_call: TRBJ1-4; v_call: TRBV7-8; clone_size: -; cdr3_aa: CASSRDRVYEKLFF; cdr3_nt: TGTGCCAGCAGCCGGGACAGGGTATATGAAAAACTGTTTTTT
d_call: TRBD2; j_call: TRBJ2-1; v_call: TRBV7-2; clone_size: -; cdr3_aa: CASSLRTAGGYNEQFF; cdr3_nt: TGTGCCAGCAGCCTAAGGACAGCGGGAGGTTACAATGAGCAGTTCTTC
d_call: -; j_call: TRBJ2-7; v_call: TRBV30; clone_size: -; cdr3_aa: CAWSARDSVTYEQYF; cdr3_nt: TGTGCCTGGAGTGCGCGGGACAGTGTAACCTACGAGCAGTACTTC
d_call: TRBD1; j_call: TRBJ2-5; v_call: TRBV29-1; clone_size: -; cdr3_aa: CSGSSQGSETQYF; cdr3_nt: TGCAGCGGATCCTCACAGGGGTCAGAGACCCAGTACTTC
d_call: -; j_call: TRBJ2-2; v_call: TRBV7-2; clone_size: -; cdr3_aa: CASSPSVNTGELFF; cdr3_nt: TGTGCCAGCAGCCCCTCAGTAAACACCGGGGAGCTGTTTTTT
d_call: -; j_call: TRBJ2-3; v_call: TRBV3-1/TRBV3-2; clone_size: -; cdr3_aa: CASSATGGPAQYF; cdr3_nt: TGTGCCAGCAGCGCCACCGGTGGTCCTGCGCAGTATTTT
d_call: -; j_call: TRBJ1-3; v_call: TRBV5-6; clone_size: -; cdr3_aa: CASSFGGLQGNTIYF; cdr3_nt: TGTGCCAGCAGCTTCGGAGGCCTCCAGGGAAACACCATATATTTT
d_call: -; j_call: TRBJ2-7; v_call: TRBV23-1; clone_size: -; cdr3_aa: CASIPDITYEQYF; cdr3_nt: TGCGCCAGCATCCCGGACATTACCTACGAGCAGTACTTC
d_call: -; j_call: TRBJ2-7; v_call: TRBV7-2; clone_size: -; cdr3_aa: CASTGGAYEQYF; cdr3_nt: TGTGCCAGCACCGGCGGGGCCTACGAGCAGTACTTC
d_call: TRBD1; j_call: TRBJ1-1; v_call: TRBV4-1; clone_size: -; cdr3_aa: CASSRGQVGTEAFF; cdr3_nt: TGCGCCAGCAGCCGGGGACAGGTGGGGACTGAAGCTTTCTTT
d_call: TRBD2; j_call: TRBJ2-7; v_call: TRBV7-6; clone_size: once; cdr3_aa: CASSLAGTSGKKGYEQYF; cdr3_nt: TGTGCCAGCAGCTTAGCCGGGACTAGCGGGAAGAAAGGTTACGAGCAGTACTTC
d_call: TRBD2; j_call: TRBJ2-5; v_call: TRBV5-4; clone_size: -; cdr3_aa: CASSLGHGGETQYF; cdr3_nt: TGTGCCAGCAGCTTGGGACACGGGGGGGAGACCCAGTACTTC
d_call: TRBD1; j_call: TRBJ2-1; v_call: TRBV18; clone_size: -; cdr3_aa: CASSPSVNRGYEQFF; cdr3_nt: TGTGCCAGCTCACCATCGGTTAACAGGGGGTATGAGCAGTTCTTC
d_call: -; j_call: TRBJ1-1; v_call: TRBV7-2; clone_size: -; cdr3_aa: CASSLYLVGVGVNTEAFF; cdr3_nt: TGTGCCAGCAGCTTATACCTTGTCGGGGTCGGGGTGAACACTGAAGCTTTCTTT
d_call: -; j_call: TRBJ1-3; v_call: TRBV5-1; clone_size: -; cdr3_aa: CASSSNTGSSGNTIYF; cdr3_nt: TGCGCCAGCAGCTCTAATACCGGGAGCTCTGGAAACACCATATATTTT
d_call: TRBD2; j_call: TRBJ2-7; v_call: TRBV9; clone_size: -; cdr3_aa: CASSAVPLAGVSEQYF; cdr3_nt: TGTGCCAGCAGCGCCGTTCCACTAGCGGGAGTCTCCGAGCAGTACTTC
d_call: -; j_call: TRBJ2-7; v_call: TRBV28; clone_size: -; cdr3_aa: CASSLSSEQYF; cdr3_nt: TGTGCCAGCAGTTTATCATCCGAGCAGTACTTC
d_call: TRBD1; j_call: TRBJ2-5; v_call: TRBV6-2/TRBV6-3; clone_size: -; cdr3_aa: CASSWTGVGETQYF; cdr3_nt: TGTGCCAGCAGTTGGACAGGGGTGGGAGAGACCCAGTACTTC
d_call: -; j_call: TRBJ2-3; v_call: TRBV4-2; clone_size: -; cdr3_aa: CASSQEQKDTQYF; cdr3_nt: TGTGCCAGCAGCCAGGAGCAAAAAGATACGCAGTATTTT
d_call: -; j_call: TRBJ2-3; v_call: TRBV5-6; clone_size: -; cdr3_aa: CASSSQTGFSTDTQYF; cdr3_nt: TGTGCCAGCAGCAGCCAAACGGGATTTAGCACAGATACGCAGTATTTT
d_call: TRBD1; j_call: TRBJ1-6; v_call: TRBV18; clone_size: -; cdr3_aa: CASSPEPGQDPLYNSPLHF; cdr3_nt: TGTGCCAGCTCACCAGAACCGGGACAGGATCCCCTCTATAATTCACCCCTCCACTTT